This is a list of T cell receptor beta chains from one sample in a study of T cell responses to AZD1222 COVID-19 vaccine. Assay used: immunoSEQ multiplex PCR; TCRdb lists only in-frame clones, some missing. This sample has 100,000 or so clones, with around 89% found just once. Here the sequenced sample was peripheral blood, taken on day 0 of AZD1222 vaccination. The receptors stem from an adult in good health. The CDR3 runs from the conserved cysteine through the conserved F or W. The D gene is left open where the match is weak. Part of the rows lack a size; the others show once, few, many or a class for expanded clones.

v_call,j_call,d_call,cdr3_length,clone_size,cdr3_aa,cdr3_nt
TRBV18,TRBJ1-5,TRBD1,15,NA,CASSSGQVNNQPQHF,TGTGCCAGCTCAAGCGGACAGGTAAACAATCAGCCCCAGCATTTT
TRBV6-5,TRBJ1-5,NA,15,NA,CASRGSGRLYMPQHF,TGTGCCAGCAGGGGGAGCGGGAGACTTTATATGCCCCAGCATTTT
TRBV7-3,TRBJ2-1,NA,14,NA,CASSFGLNYNEQFF,TGTGCCAGCAGCTTCGGACTGAATTACAATGAGCAGTTCTTC
TRBV6-5,TRBJ1-1,TRBD1,16,once,CASSYSSSAGGTEAFF,TGTGCCAGCAGTTACTCGAGCTCGGCAGGGGGCACTGAAGCTTTCTTT
TRBV9,TRBJ2-7,NA,14,NA,CASSVEYSSYEQYF,TGTGCCAGCAGCGTGGAGTATTCCTCCTACGAGCAGTACTTC
TRBV29-1,TRBJ2-5,TRBD2,18,NA,CSVEDRLTGTSGQETQYF,TGCAGCGTTGAGGACAGGTTAACCGGGACTAGCGGCCAAGAGACCCAGTACTTC
TRBV5-4,TRBJ2-2,NA,17,NA,CASRNGQGQAGGGELFF,TGTGCCAGCAGAAACGGACAGGGACAGGCGGGGGGCGGGGAGCTGTTTTTT
TRBV28,TRBJ1-1,TRBD1,15,NA,CASSPRQGFGSEAFF,TGTGCCAGCAGTCCTCGACAGGGGTTCGGGAGTGAAGCTTTCTTT
TRBV5-1,TRBJ2-7,NA,12,NA,CASSSSGYEQYF,TGCGCCAGCAGCTCGTCCGGCTACGAGCAGTACTTC
TRBV4-3,TRBJ1-2,TRBD1,16,NA,CASSQDLAGTGGGYTF,TGCGCCAGCAGCCAAGACCTCGCCGGGACAGGGGGTGGCTACACCTTC
TRBV6-5,TRBJ2-4,TRBD1,14,NA,CASNRDRDKNIQYF,TGTGCCAGCAACAGGGACAGGGACAAAAACATTCAGTACTTC
TRBV24-1,TRBJ2-3,NA,13,NA,CATSDLSTDTQYF,TGTGCCACCAGTGACCTGAGCACAGATACGCAGTATTTT
TRBV28,TRBJ1-1,NA,12,few,CASSLRETEAFF,TGTGCCAGCAGTTTAAGGGAAACTGAAGCTTTCTTT
TRBV3-1/TRBV3-2,TRBJ1-2,NA,14,NA,CASSLSTLNYGYTF,TGTGCCAGCAGCCTTTCGACACTTAACTATGGCTACACCTTC
TRBV2,TRBJ2-5,NA,11,NA,CASLQKETQYF,TGTGCCAGCTTGCAAAAAGAGACCCAGTACTTC
TRBV7-2,TRBJ1-5,NA,13,NA,CASSLGVSQPQHF,TGTGCCAGCAGCTTGGGGGTTAGCCAGCCCCAGCATTTT
TRBV4-1,TRBJ1-6,NA,15,NA,CASSQDLVFNSPLHF,TGCGCCAGCAGCCAAGACCTCGTCTTTAATTCACCCCTCCACTTT
TRBV27,TRBJ2-7,NA,14,NA,CASSPQGAPYEQYF,TGTGCCAGCAGTCCCCAGGGTGCCCCATACGAGCAGTACTTC
TRBV27,TRBJ2-2,TRBD2,17,once,CASTLLLAGGDTGELFF,TGTGCCAGCACATTATTACTAGCGGGAGGGGACACCGGGGAGCTGTTTTTT
TRBV11-2,TRBJ2-7,NA,15,few,CASSFFSQRDYEQYF,TGTGCCAGCAGCTTTTTTTCACAGAGAGACTACGAGCAGTACTTC
TRBV5-1,TRBJ2-2,TRBD2,16,NA,CASSLLTSGNLRELFF,TGCGCCAGCAGCCTTCTGACTAGCGGGAACTTGCGGGAGCTGTTTTTT
TRBV11-2,TRBJ1-1,NA,17,NA,CASSLAVFRTRNTEAFF,TGTGCCAGCAGCTTAGCTGTGTTTCGGACCCGGAACACTGAAGCTTTCTTT
TRBV19,TRBJ1-5,NA,14,NA,CASSPGQTNQPQHF,TGTGCCAGTAGCCCGGGGCAGACCAATCAGCCCCAGCATTTT
TRBV2,TRBJ2-5,NA,13,few,CASSRNQKETQYF,TGTGCCAGCAGTCGTAACCAGAAAGAGACCCAGTACTTC
TRBV29-1,TRBJ1-2,NA,14,NA,CSVTAGGTNYGYTF,TGCAGCGTTACCGCCGGAGGCACTAACTATGGCTACACCTTC
TRBV27,TRBJ2-7,TRBD2,16,NA,CASSLGGLAGVKEQYF,TGTGCCAGCAGTTTAGGGGGACTAGCGGGAGTAAAAGAGCAGTACTTC
TRBV5-1,TRBJ2-7,TRBD2,14,once,CASTLEGGGGEQYF,TGCGCCAGCACCCTGGAGGGCGGGGGAGGCGAGCAGTACTTC
TRBV28,TRBJ1-1,NA,12,NA,CAIKEGGREAFF,TGTGCCATCAAGGAAGGTGGGAGGGAAGCTTTCTTT
TRBV19,TRBJ1-2,NA,16,NA,CASSAQPGPQWAGYTF,TGTGCCAGTAGTGCTCAGCCGGGACCTCAGTGGGCTGGCTACACCTTC
TRBV7-8,TRBJ1-5,NA,12,once,CASSRGGEPQHF,TGTGCCAGCAGCCGCGGAGGGGAGCCCCAGCATTTT
TRBV7-3,TRBJ2-1,NA,15,NA,CASSRQASLYNEQFF,TGTGCCAGCAGCCGTCAGGCCTCGCTCTACAATGAGCAGTTCTTC
TRBV12-3/TRBV12-4,TRBJ2-7,NA,11,NA,CASRGAGEQYF,TGTGCCAGCAGAGGGGCAGGCGAGCAGTACTTC